These T cell receptor beta chains were read from a single sample in a study of blood T cells in healthy people across ages. TCRdb called the 5' RACE reads again in MiXCR, with one record for every CDR3 protein. Of 1.2 million to 1.5 million distinct CDR3 sequences listed, 55% to 75% are singletons. The sequencing sample was made of blood. These receptors all come from a man between 18 and 35 years old in good health. CDR3s include the opening cysteine and the closing phenylalanine or tryptophan. The D gene is left open where the match is weak. The listing skips clone size in some rows; elsewhere it reads once, few, many or a size class.

d_call	clone_size	v_call	j_call	cdr3_length	cdr3_nt	cdr3_aa
TRBD2	NA	TRBV2	TRBJ2-5	16	TGTGCCAGCAGGAATAAACTAGCGGGGATGCAAGAGACCCAGTACTTC	CASRNKLAGMQETQYF
NA	NA	TRBV4-2	TRBJ2-7	16	TGTGCCAGCAGCCAAGAGGGTGGCGGGAACTCCTACGAGCAGTACTTC	CASSQEGGGNSYEQYF
NA	few	TRBV4-1	TRBJ2-1	13	TGCGCCAGCAGCCCGACCCAGGGGAATGAGCAGTTCTTC	CASSPTQGNEQFF
NA	few	TRBV20-1	TRBJ2-6	18	TGCAGTGCTATCAGATTGGGGGATCTATCCTCTGGGGCCAACGTCCTGACTTTC	CSAIRLGDLSSGANVLTF
TRBD1	NA	TRBV6-1	TRBJ1-1	11	TGTGCCAGCAGACAGGGGGCTTGGGCTTTCTTT	CASRQGAWAFF
TRBD2	NA	TRBV4-3	TRBJ2-2	18	TGCGCCAGCAGCCAAGATCGTGGGGGACTAGCTTTCACCGGGGAGCTGTTTTTT	CASSQDRGGLAFTGELFF
TRBD2	NA	TRBV5-1	TRBJ2-5	17	TGCGCCAGCAGCTTGTGGCGACTAGCGGGGGAACAAGAGACCCAGTACTTC	CASSLWRLAGEQETQYF
TRBD1	NA	TRBV10-3	TRBJ2-7	12	TGTGCCACCCGGACAGGGTTCGACGAGCAGTACTTC	CATRTGFDEQYF
NA	NA	TRBV12-3/TRBV12-4	TRBJ1-2	12	TGTGCCAGCACCTTGGGGGGCTGGGGCTACACCTTC	CASTLGGWGYTF
NA	NA	TRBV7-2	TRBJ2-7	15	TGTGCCAGCAGCCACGATGGTGCCCTTTCCTACGAGCAGTACTTC	CASSHDGALSYEQYF
NA	NA	TRBV7-9	TRBJ2-5	16	TGTGCCAGCAGCTATAGACCGGACTCATCCCAAGAGACCCAGTACTTC	CASSYRPDSSQETQYF
NA	NA	TRBV4-2	TRBJ2-5	14	TGTGCCAGCAGCCATCGCGGAAGGGAAGAGGAGCAGTACTTC	CASSHRGREEEQYF
TRBD2	NA	TRBV7-2	TRBJ2-5	14	TGTGCCAGCAGCCATCCGGGGGGGCAAGAGACCCAGTACTTC	CASSHPGGQETQYF
TRBD2	NA	TRBV20-1	TRBJ2-7	15	TGCAGTGCTAGAGGGGGGCGGGAGGGCCCTTACGAGCAGTACTTC	CSARGGREGPYEQYF
TRBD1	NA	TRBV4-3	TRBJ2-3	15	TGCGCCAGCAGCCAACAGGGGGCTCCCACAGATACGCAGTATTTT	CASSQQGAPTDTQYF
NA	NA	TRBV28	TRBJ2-1	15	TGTGCCAGCAGAATCCTGGGGGGACAGTCGAATGAGCAGTTCTTC	CASRILGGQSNEQFF
NA	NA	TRBV4-1	TRBJ2-7	17	TGCGCCAGCAGCCAAGATGCTGAGTCGAACAGGGACTACGAGCAGTACTTC	CASSQDAESNRDYEQYF
TRBD1	few	TRBV28	TRBJ2-7	13	TGTGCCAGCAGATGGACAGGGTCCTACGAGCAGTACTTC	CASRWTGSYEQYF
NA	NA	TRBV24-1	TRBJ2-4	16	TGTGCCACCAGTGGTATCACAGGGTACCCCAAAAACATTCAGTACTTC	CATSGITGYPKNIQYF
TRBD2	few	TRBV7-2	TRBJ2-4	14	TGTGCCAGCAGCTTAGGGACTAGCGGAACGGAGCAGTACTTC	CASSLGTSGTEQYF
TRBD1	many	TRBV7-2	TRBJ1-2	15	TGTGCCAGCAGCTCAAACTACCGGGACAGCTATGGCTACACCTTC	CASSSNYRDSYGYTF
NA	NA	TRBV12-3/TRBV12-4	TRBJ2-5	15	TGTGCCAGCACCGACGGCGGAGGGGGGCCTGAGGAGCAGTACTTC	CASTDGGGGPEEQYF
NA	NA	TRBV15	TRBJ2-1	18	TGTGCCACCAGCAGACCTCTAGTGGGTCGGACTAAATACAATGAGCAGTTCTTC	CATSRPLVGRTKYNEQFF